This T cell receptor (beta chain) was recovered during a study of shared clonotypes between healthy human individuals. Concerning this clone: The antigen remains unidentified.

Sorted-subset replicate PCRs used approximately 200 ng of genomic DNA. This amount corresponded to tens of thousands of T cell genomes. The data were produced by immunoSEQ multiplex PCR, yet TCRdb's version contains in-frame clones alone and is incomplete. The sample lists approximately 110,000 clones, 55% to 80% occurring once. General observations from the study: Sharing across a handful of donors was seen in about 5% of naive CD4 clonotypes.

Deletions cut 4 bases from V and 2 bases from J, with 17 bases between. CDR3 length: 16 amino acids. Germline CDR1 reads SNHLY; CDR2 reads FYNNEI. The clonotype was recovered from a woman between 25 and 40 years old in good health. The chain couples TRBV2 to TRBJ1-2; tentative D call: TRBD1 (6 bases). The sequenced sample consisted of memory CD8+ T cells sorted from blood. Stated subset: CD45RO+ cells pooled with CCR7-negative TemRA cells. The CDR3 region has the DNA TGTGCCAGCAGTGGGGGGGCGGAATTCGTAAACTATGGCTACACCTTC. Amino acid sequence: CASSGGAEFVNYGYTF.